This T cell receptor beta chain originates from a study of Ad26.COV2.S vaccination and SARS-CoV-2 variants. Regarding the study as a whole: A substantial breadth of spike-specific CD8+ and CD4+ T cell responses after vaccination has been reported.

Only in-frame clones appear in the TCRdb table, and some are missing; sequencing was by immunoSEQ multiplex PCR. This repertoire shows some 320,000 clones, about 86% found once; its top ten account for 1.9%. As to treatment: roughly 20 received Ad26.COV2.S at low or high dose, single or two shots; about five received placebo; per-sample allocation not given. Sampling took place 63 days after the first vaccine or placebo injection. J was trimmed by 9 bases and V by 3 bases; bases with no gene match: 7. Germline V gene sequence: CDR1 SEHNR, CDR2 FQNEAQ (reference sequence). This CDR3 comprises 15 residues. On this clone itself: Its antigen remains unknown.

V gene TRBV7-9 combines with J gene TRBJ1-6, with 8 bases identical to TRBD1. The TCR was taken from a person between 18 and 65 years old who received the Ad26.COV2.S COVID-19 vaccine or a placebo. The specimen comprised peripheral blood, sampled in a trial of Ad26.COV2.S vaccine versus placebo. The CDR3 nucleotides read TGTGCCAGCAGCTTCATTGGGACAGGTGGTTCACCCCTCCACTTT. Translated, it gives CASSFIGTGGSPLHF.